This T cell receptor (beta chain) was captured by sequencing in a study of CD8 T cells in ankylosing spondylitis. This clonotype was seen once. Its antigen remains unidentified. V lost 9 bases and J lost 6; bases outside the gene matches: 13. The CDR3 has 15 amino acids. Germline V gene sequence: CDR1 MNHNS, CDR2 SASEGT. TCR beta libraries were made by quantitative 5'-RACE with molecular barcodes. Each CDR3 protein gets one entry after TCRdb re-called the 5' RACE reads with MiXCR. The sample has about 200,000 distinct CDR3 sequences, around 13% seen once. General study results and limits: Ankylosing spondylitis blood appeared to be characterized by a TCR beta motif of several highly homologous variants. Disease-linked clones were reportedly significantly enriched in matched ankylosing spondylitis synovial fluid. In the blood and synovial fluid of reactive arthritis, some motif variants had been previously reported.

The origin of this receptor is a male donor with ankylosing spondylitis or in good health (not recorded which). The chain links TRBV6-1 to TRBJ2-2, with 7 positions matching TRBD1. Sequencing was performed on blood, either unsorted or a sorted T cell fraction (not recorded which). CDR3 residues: CASRATGWRSGELFF. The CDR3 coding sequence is TGTGCCAGTCGGGCGACAGGGTGGAGGTCCGGGGAGCTGTTTTTT.